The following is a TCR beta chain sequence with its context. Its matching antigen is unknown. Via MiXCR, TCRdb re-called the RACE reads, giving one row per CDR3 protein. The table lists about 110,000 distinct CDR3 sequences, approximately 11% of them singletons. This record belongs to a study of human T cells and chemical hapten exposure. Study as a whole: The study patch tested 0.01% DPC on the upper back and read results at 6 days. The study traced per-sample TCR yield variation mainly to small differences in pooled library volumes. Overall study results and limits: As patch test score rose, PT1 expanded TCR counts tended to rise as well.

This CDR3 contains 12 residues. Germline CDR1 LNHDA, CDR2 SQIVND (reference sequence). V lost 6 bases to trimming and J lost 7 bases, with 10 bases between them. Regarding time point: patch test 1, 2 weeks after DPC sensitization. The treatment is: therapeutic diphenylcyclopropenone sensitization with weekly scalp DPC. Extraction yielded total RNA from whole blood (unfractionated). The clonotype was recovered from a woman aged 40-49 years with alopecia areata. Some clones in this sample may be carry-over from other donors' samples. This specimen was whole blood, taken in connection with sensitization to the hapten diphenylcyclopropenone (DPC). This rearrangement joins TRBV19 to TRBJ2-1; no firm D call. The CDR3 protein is CASRGRQNEQFF. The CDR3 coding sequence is TGTGCCAGTAGGGGCCGCCAGAATGAGCAGTTCTTC.